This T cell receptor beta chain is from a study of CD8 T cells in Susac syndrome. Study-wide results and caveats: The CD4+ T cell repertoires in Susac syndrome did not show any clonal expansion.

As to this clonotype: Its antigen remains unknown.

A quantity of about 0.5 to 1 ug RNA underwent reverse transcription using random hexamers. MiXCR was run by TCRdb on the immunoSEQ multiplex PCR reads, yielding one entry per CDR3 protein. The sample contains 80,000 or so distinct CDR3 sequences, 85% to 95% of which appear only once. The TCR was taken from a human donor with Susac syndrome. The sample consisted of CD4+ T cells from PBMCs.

The DNA of the CDR3 is TGTGCCAGCAGCTCTGTCGGAGGCTACACCTTC. It codes for CASSSVGGYTF. This sequence joins TRBV12-3 or TRBV12-4 and TRBJ1-2; D unresolved. Trimming stripped 6 bases from V and 8 bases from J, with 10 bases between. The CDR3 loop spans 11 amino acids.